This is a list of T cell receptor beta chains from one sample in a study of T-cell memory formation after mild COVID-19. TCRdb analysed the 5' RACE reads with MiXCR anew, one entry per CDR3 protein. The sample comprises hundreds of thousands of distinct CDR3 sequences, 15% to 20% of which are singletons, and more than 9% rests with the top ten. Specimen: PBMCs or a T cell subset sorted from them (not recorded which). Every receptor here comes from an adult woman who had mild COVID-19 (a few samples of this study predate the infection). Cell type and time point are not known. CDR3s include the opening cysteine and the closing phenylalanine or tryptophan. The D gene is left open where the match is weak. Clone size is given for some rows only: seen once, a few or many times, or a class if the clone is expanded.

J: TRBJ1-2; D: -; size: few; V: TRBV24-1; CDR3: CATSDLHSSAGGYTF; DNA: TGTGCCACCAGTGATTTACACTCCTCTGCGGGTGGCTACACCTTC
J: TRBJ1-1; D: -; size: -; V: TRBV18; CDR3: CASSEQSEGTEAFF; DNA: TGTGCCAGCTCAGAACAGAGCGAGGGCACTGAAGCTTTCTTT
J: TRBJ2-1; D: -; size: -; V: TRBV6-2/TRBV6-3; CDR3: CASSGSGPNNEQFF; DNA: TGTGCCAGCAGTGGTTCGGGGCCTAACAATGAGCAGTTCTTC
J: TRBJ2-5; D: -; size: -; V: TRBV7-9; CDR3: CASSFDEGAQYF; DNA: TGTGCCAGCAGCTTCGATGAGGGGGCCCAGTACTTC
J: TRBJ2-3; D: TRBD2; size: many; V: TRBV12-3/TRBV12-4; CDR3: CASSPRRGLAMNTQYF; DNA: TGTGCCAGCAGTCCCCGACGGGGACTAGCGATGAATACGCAGTATTTT
J: TRBJ1-6; D: -; size: -; V: TRBV6-1; CDR3: CASSLTGRALHF; DNA: TGTGCCAGCAGCCTTACAGGGAGAGCCCTCCACTTT
J: TRBJ2-1; D: TRBD2; size: few; V: TRBV28; CDR3: CASSLWASGSLNQQFF; DNA: TGTGCCAGCAGTTTATGGGCTAGCGGATCCCTTAATCAGCAGTTCTTC
J: TRBJ2-2; D: TRBD1; size: -; V: TRBV20-1; CDR3: CSALDRADGELFF; DNA: TGCAGTGCTCTGGACAGGGCGGACGGGGAGCTGTTTTTT
J: TRBJ1-5; D: -; size: -; V: TRBV10-3; CDR3: CAISDFSNQPQHF; DNA: TGTGCCATCAGTGATTTTAGCAATCAGCCCCAGCATTTT
J: TRBJ1-3; D: -; size: many; V: TRBV7-2; CDR3: CASSFSLAGNTIYF; DNA: TGTGCCAGCAGCTTTAGCCTCGCTGGAAACACCATATATTTT